Given below is one T cell receptor beta chain in context. Its antigen remains unidentified. Base qualities are not at hand, and no much larger clone is one base apart. Trimming accounts for 2 bases at V and 4 bases at J, while the number of junction bases matched to no gene is 4. The CDR3 starts with the cysteine, ends with the phenylalanine, and has 14 residues. The entry retains the CDR3 DNA only, 42 bases that are in frame from base 1. The germline V gene (reference sequence) yields SGHNT for CDR1 and YYREEE for CDR2. These data belong to a study of a mutant IDH1 vaccine in newly diagnosed glioma (dated by TCRdb to the early 2020s). With respect to the entire study: Of the 30 to 35 treated patients, roughly 60% were male and 37.5% were female, and a mean age of about 37 years was recorded. Six visits were used for peripheral blood collection: V03 (baseline), V05, V07, V10, V12 and V13. Longitudinal TCRB deep sequencing was performed for roughly 24 treated patients wherever samples were available for exploratory analyses. Prior to enrollment, standard therapy consisting of radiotherapy alone, temozolomide alone, or radiochemotherapy with temozolomide had been administered to patients, with the combination being received by most patients. Paper-wide results and their limitations: No apparent relationship was observed between pseudoprogression and alterations in the top peripheral T cell clonotypes detected by TCRB sequencing. Availability determined which PBMC samples were chosen for TCRB deep sequencing. According to the authors, sample limitations meant that analyses of patient blood samples could not be reproduced. Immune responses induced by the vaccine were seen in approximately 93% of patients across multiple MHC alleles.

The library relied on the immunoSEQ multiplex PCR assay. The hsTCRB Kit was used according to the manufacturer's protocol to amplify rearranged TCR beta chain sequences. TCRB libraries were sequenced on an Illumina MiSeq. Turning to the authors' computational methods: The proprietary platform of the kit vendor was used for demultiplexing, trimming and gene mapping. In TCRdb, the immuneACCESS table is reduced to in-frame sequences with V and J assigned. These tables do not hold every clone; where another copy was compared, an unresolved V gene accounts for under half, and the others remain unexplained. Clone size and V and J calls were adopted from that table, with D and trimming inferred from the DNA. A total of about 98,000 clones appear in this sample, approximately 90% of them only once. The top ten hold roughly 0.61% of the sample. The sample's time point, from its label and the paper: baseline, week 1 (first vaccination visit). According to the study, the label for this sample's treatment or condition signals: pre-vaccination baseline after standard-of-care therapy. The donors had newly diagnosed IDH1-mutant astrocytomas of WHO grade 3 or 4 that showed loss of nuclear ATRX. The samples were drawn from NOA16, a multicentre, single-arm, open-label phase I trial in Germany that tested a mutant IDH1 peptide vaccine in humans for the first time. For immunogenicity testing, the blood drawn at visit V03 was used as the baseline sample. Genomic DNA for TCRB sequencing was extracted from EDTA blood using the DNeasy Blood and Tissue Kit.

The rearranged chain carries TRBV5-4 and TRBJ2-7; TRBD1 fits 9 bases in the junction. This sequence originates from a woman aged 45-65 years with glioma. The specimen was PBMCs, collected from a glioma patient treated with radiotherapy, temozolomide or both. The base sequence is TGTGCCAGCAGCTTAGGGACAGGGCTGTACGAGCAGTACTTC. This gives the protein CASSLGTGLYEQYF. Full variable domain (CDR3 extended with the reference TRBV5-4 and TRBJ2-7 proteins): ETGVTQSPTHLIKTRGQQVTLRCSSQSGHNTVSWYQQALGQGPQFIFQYYREEENGRGNFPPRFSGLQFPNYSSELNVNALELDDSALYLCASSLGTGLYEQYFGPGTRLTVT.